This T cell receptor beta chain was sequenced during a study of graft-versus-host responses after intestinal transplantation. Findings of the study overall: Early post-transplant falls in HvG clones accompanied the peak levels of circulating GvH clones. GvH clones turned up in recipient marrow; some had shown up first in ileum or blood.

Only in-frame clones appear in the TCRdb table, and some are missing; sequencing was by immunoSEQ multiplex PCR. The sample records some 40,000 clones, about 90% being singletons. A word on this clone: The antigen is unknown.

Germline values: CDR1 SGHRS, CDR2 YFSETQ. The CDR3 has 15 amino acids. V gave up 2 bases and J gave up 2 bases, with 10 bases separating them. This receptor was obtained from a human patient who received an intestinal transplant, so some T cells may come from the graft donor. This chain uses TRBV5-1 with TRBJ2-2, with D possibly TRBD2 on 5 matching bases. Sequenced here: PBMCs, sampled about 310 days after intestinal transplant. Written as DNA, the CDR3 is TGCGCCAGCAGCTTTAACGACTATAACACCGGGGAGCTGTTTTTT. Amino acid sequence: CASSFNDYNTGELFF. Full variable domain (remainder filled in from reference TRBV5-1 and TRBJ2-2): KAGVTQTPRYLIKTRGQQVTLSCSPISGHRSVSWYQQTPGQGLQFLFEYFSETQRNKGNFPGRFSGRQFSNSRSEMNVSTLELGDSALYLCASSFNDYNTGELFFGEGSRLTVL.